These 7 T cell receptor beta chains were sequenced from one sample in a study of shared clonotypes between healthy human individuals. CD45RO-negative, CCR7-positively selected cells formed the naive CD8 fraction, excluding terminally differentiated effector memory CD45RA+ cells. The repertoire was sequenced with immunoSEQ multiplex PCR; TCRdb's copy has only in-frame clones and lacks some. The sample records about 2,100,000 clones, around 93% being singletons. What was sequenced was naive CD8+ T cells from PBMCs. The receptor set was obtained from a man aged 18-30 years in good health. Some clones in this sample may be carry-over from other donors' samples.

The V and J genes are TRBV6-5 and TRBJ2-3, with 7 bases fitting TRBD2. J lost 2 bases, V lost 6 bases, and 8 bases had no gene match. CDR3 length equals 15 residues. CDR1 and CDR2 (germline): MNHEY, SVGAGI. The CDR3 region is CASRRLAGATDTQYF. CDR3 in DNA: TGTGCCAGCAGGCGTCTGGCGGGAGCCACAGATACGCAGTATTTT.

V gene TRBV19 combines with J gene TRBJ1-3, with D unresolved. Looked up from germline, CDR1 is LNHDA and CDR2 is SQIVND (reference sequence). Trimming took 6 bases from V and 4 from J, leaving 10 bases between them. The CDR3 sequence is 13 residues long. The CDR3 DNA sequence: TGTGCCAGTAGAGGTCCAGCGGGAAACACCATATATTTT. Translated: CASRGPAGNTIYF.

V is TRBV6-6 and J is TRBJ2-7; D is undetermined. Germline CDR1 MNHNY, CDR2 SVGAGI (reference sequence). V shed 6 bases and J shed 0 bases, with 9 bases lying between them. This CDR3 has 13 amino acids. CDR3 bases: TGTGCCAGCAGGGATGGGGTCTCCTACGAGCAGTACTTC. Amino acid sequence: CASRDGVSYEQYF.

The CDR3 sequence is CASSLLVSSNEQFF. CDR3 DNA sequence: TGTGCCAGCAGTTTATTGGTAAGCTCGAATGAGCAGTTCTTC. The chain couples TRBV27 to TRBJ2-1; D unclear. The CDR3 loop spans 14 amino acids. Germline-derived CDR1 and CDR2 are MNHEY and SMNVEV (reference sequence). Trimming took off 1 base at V and 7 bases at J, with 11 bases between the two ends.

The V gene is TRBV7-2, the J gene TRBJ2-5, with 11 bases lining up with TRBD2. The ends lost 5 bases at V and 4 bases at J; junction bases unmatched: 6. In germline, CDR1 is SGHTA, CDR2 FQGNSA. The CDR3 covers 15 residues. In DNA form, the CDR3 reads TGTGCCAGCAGCCTCACTAGCGGGAGAGGAGAGACCCAGTACTTC. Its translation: CASSLTSGRGETQYF. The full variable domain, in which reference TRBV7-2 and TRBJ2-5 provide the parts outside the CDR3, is GAGVSQSPSNKVTEKGKDVELRCDPISGHTALYWYRQSLGQGLEFLIYFQGNSAPDKSGLPSDRFSAERTGGSVSTLTIQRTQQEDSAVYLCASSLTSGRGETQYFGPGTRLLVL.

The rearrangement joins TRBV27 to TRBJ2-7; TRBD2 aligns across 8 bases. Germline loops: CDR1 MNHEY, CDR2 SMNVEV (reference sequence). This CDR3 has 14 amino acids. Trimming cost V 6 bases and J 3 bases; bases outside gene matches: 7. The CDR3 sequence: CASSTYSGVYEQYF. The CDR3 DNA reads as TGTGCCAGCAGCACTTATAGCGGGGTCTACGAGCAGTACTTC.

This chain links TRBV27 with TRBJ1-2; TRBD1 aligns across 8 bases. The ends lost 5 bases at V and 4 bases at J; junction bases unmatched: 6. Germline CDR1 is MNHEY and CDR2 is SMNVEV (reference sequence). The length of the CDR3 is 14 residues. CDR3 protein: CASSPRDRRYGYTF. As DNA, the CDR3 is TGTGCCAGCAGTCCGCGGGACAGGCGCTATGGCTACACCTTC.